The next 19 T cell receptor beta chains were all read from a single sample in a study of T cell changes during pregnancy in multiple sclerosis. Assay: immunoSEQ multiplex PCR; the TCRdb copy retains only in-frame clones and omits some. Of approximately 58,000 clones listed, around 92% are singletons. The input for sequencing was peripheral blood, taken in the second trimester of pregnancy. The receptors stem from a female donor in good health, enrolled as a control in a pregnancy study.

In nucleotides, the CDR3 is TGTGCCAGCAAAGACGGGGGTCCCACAGATACGCAGTATTTT. It specifies CASKDGGPTDTQYF. The chain joins TRBV11-3 to TRBJ2-3; D possibly corresponds to TRBD2 (6 bases). The CDR3 totals 14 residues. Germline lookup yields CDR1 SGHNT and CDR2 YENEEA. Trimming left V 7 bases short and J 2 bases short, with 13 bases between.

This rearrangement joins TRBV19 to TRBJ2-3; TRBD1 might be the D (5 bases). CDR1 and CDR2 from the germline V gene are LNHDA and SQIVND (reference sequence). With 3 bases removed from V and 2 bases from J, the gap between germline ends came to 6 bases. This CDR3 is built from 13 residues. As DNA, the CDR3 is TGTGCCAGTAGTATCAGGGACACAGATACGCAGTATTTT. Protein sequence: CASSIRDTDTQYF.

CDR3 loop: CASSLGVSGNTIYF. CDR3 coding DNA: TGTGCCAGCAGCTTAGGAGTCTCTGGAAACACCATATATTTT. The rearrangement links TRBV7-9 to TRBJ1-3, with D unclear. CDR3 length: 14 amino acids. Germline V lookup: CDR1 SEHNR, CDR2 FQNEAQ (reference sequence). V was cut by 1 base and J by 0 bases, with 4 bases left in between. Full variable domain (rest looked up from reference TRBV7-9 and TRBJ1-3): DTGVSQNPRHKITKRGQNVTFRCDPISEHNRLYWYRQTLGQGPEFLTYFQNEAQLEKSRLLSDRFSAERPKGSFSTLEIQRTEQGDSAMYLCASSLGVSGNTIYFGEGSWLTVV.

This clone appeared once. The genes are TRBV25-1 and TRBJ1-4, with TRBD1 matching 11 bases. J gave up 10 bases and V 0 bases, and 10 bases lay outside the gene matches. This CDR3 is 17 amino acids long. Germline loops: CDR1 MGHDK, CDR2 SYGVNS. CDR3 in DNA: TGTGCCAGCAGTGAATATCCGGGACAGGGGGAAGACGGAAAACTGTTTTTT. Translation: CASSEYPGQGEDGKLFF.

The CDR3 spells CASSPSDEQFF. The DNA for the CDR3 is TGTGCCAGCTCACCTTCGGATGAGCAGTTCTTC. The gene calls are TRBV18 and TRBJ2-1, with D uncertain. Germline assignment: CDR1 KGHSH and CDR2 LQKENI. Trimming pared 3 bases from V and 8 bases from J, leaving 5 bases between. The CDR3 consists of 11 residues.

The chain uses TRBV5-5 and TRBJ2-5; 7 nucleotides agree with TRBD1. V gave up 3 bases and J gave up 3 bases; unmatched junction bases: 2. The CDR3 spans 13 residues. The germline V gene encodes CDR1 SGHKS and CDR2 YYEKEE (reference sequence). For the CDR3, the DNA is TGTGCCAGCAGCTCCCAGGGGGAAGAGACCCAGTACTTC. Translated: CASSSQGEETQYF.

This rearrangement joins TRBV28 to TRBJ2-6; D is perhaps TRBD2 (7 bases). Germline V gene sequence: CDR1 MDHEN, CDR2 SYDVKM. The CDR3 has 20 residues. Trimming cost V 5 bases and J 4 bases, with 27 bases left between them. The CDR3 DNA sequence: TGTGCCAGCAGTGAGGGGGGGGGACACTCAGGACTTTCCGGGGCCAACGTCCTGACTTTC. Translation gives CASSEGGGHSGLSGANVLTF.

The chain has TRBV2 and TRBJ2-1, with 9 nucleotides matching TRBD2. This CDR3 contains 16 residues. Germline lookup yields CDR1 SNHLY and CDR2 FYNNEI. V lost 6 bases to trimming and J lost 4 bases; unmatched junction nucleotides: 10. The CDR3 spells CASSARLAGRYNEQFF. CDR3 sequence (DNA): TGTGCCAGCAGCGCCAGGCTAGCGGGGCGTTACAATGAGCAGTTCTTC. The full variable domain, its missing parts supplied by reference TRBV2 and TRBJ2-1, is EPEVTQTPSHQVTQMGQEVILRCVPISNHLYFYWYRQILGQKVEFLVSFYNNEISEKSEIFDDQFSVERPDGSNFTLKIRSTKLEDSAMYFCASSARLAGRYNEQFFGPGTRLTVL.

The V and J genes are TRBV11-1 and TRBJ2-1; weak D call: TRBD2 (6 bases). This CDR3 has 16 residues. With 1 base removed from V and 0 bases from J, the gap between germline ends came to 10 bases. The germline gives CDR1 SGHAT, CDR2 FQDESV (reference sequence). The CDR3: CASSLVGGYSYNEQFF. DNA for the CDR3: TGTGCCAGCAGCTTAGTGGGGGGATACTCCTACAATGAGCAGTTCTTC.

The chain employs TRBV10-2 and TRBJ2-5; TRBD1 matches at 7 bases. The germline CDR1 and CDR2 sequences are WSHSY and SAAADI. V shed 6 bases and J 2 bases; nucleotides not matched to a gene: 9. This CDR3 contains 15 residues. CDR3 amino acids: CASSPRGRGQETQYF. The CDR3 DNA follows: TGCGCCAGCAGCCCCAGGGGGAGAGGGCAAGAGACCCAGTACTTC.

The chain couples TRBV30 to TRBJ2-1; possible D gene TRBD2, 7 bases. Germline CDR1 is GTSNPN and CDR2 is SVGIG (reference sequence). With 5 bases removed from V and 7 bases from J, the gap between germline ends came to 21 bases. CDR3 length: 15 amino acids. CDR3 DNA: TGTGCCTGGGGGAGGGGGGGTCCAATTTCGAATGAGCAGTTCTTC. This sequence encodes CAWGRGGPISNEQFF.

Points on this clone: The junction and the germline gene differ at one end; a read error may be behind it. The chain is built from TRBV9 and TRBJ2-2; possible D gene TRBD2, 5 bases. The CDR3 contains 15 residues. The V gene's germline CDR1 is SGDLS and CDR2 YYNGEE. In DNA form, the CDR3 reads TGTGCCAGCAGCGCCGGACTGTGGGAACACCGGGGAGCTGTTTTT. Protein sequence: CASSAGLWEHRGAVF.

CDR3 bases: TGTGCCAGTTTGAGGGTCTGGAATTCACCCCTCCACTTT. This gives the protein CASLRVWNSPLHF. The chain combines TRBV6-1 with TRBJ1-6; D is unclear. The CDR3 consists of 13 residues. Germline values: CDR1 MNHNS, CDR2 SASEGT. Trimming pared 9 bases from V and 7 bases from J, leaving 13 bases between.

The rearrangement links TRBV28 to TRBJ1-4; TRBD1 aligns across 8 bases. Trimming took 6 bases from V and 9 from J; bases not matched to a gene: 9. The CDR3 is made up of 14 amino acids. Germline assignment: CDR1 MDHEN and CDR2 SYDVKM. This CDR3 is CASSSGQGGQKLFF. The CDR3 bases are TGTGCCAGCAGCTCCGGACAGGGAGGTCAAAAACTGTTTTTT.

The gene calls are TRBV5-5 and TRBJ2-1; perhaps TRBD1 as D (5 bases). Per germline, CDR1 SGHKS and CDR2 YYEKEE (reference sequence). V lost 0 bases and J 10 bases, leaving 17 bases between the germline ends. The CDR3 sequence is 15 residues long. CDR3 loop: CASSLVAGLGREQFF. CDR3 sequence (DNA): TGTGCCAGCAGCTTGGTGGCAGGGTTGGGTAGAGAGCAGTTCTTC. The full variable domain, in which reference TRBV5-5 and TRBJ2-1 provide the parts outside the CDR3, is DAGVTQSPTHLIKTRGQQVTLRCSPISGHKSVSWYQQVLGQGPQFIFQYYEKEERGRGNFPDRFSARQFPNYSSELNVNALLLGDSALYLCASSLVAGLGREQFFGPGTRLTVL.

The chain recombines TRBV4-3 with TRBJ2-7; a weak D match, TRBD1 (6 bases). Germline CDR1 reads LGHNA; CDR2 reads YSLEER. The ends were cut back, 4 bases at V and 2 bases at J, with 18 bases in the middle. This CDR3 spans 16 amino acids. CDR3 in amino acids: CASSPYETGSPYEQYF. CDR3 bases: TGCGCCAGCAGCCCTTACGAAACAGGGAGCCCCTACGAGCAGTACTTC.

This chain connects TRBV2 to TRBJ1-1; 9 bases are shared with TRBD1. The junction had 7 bases not matched to a gene; V was cut back by 2 bases and J by 3 bases. The V gene's germline CDR1 is SNHLY and CDR2 FYNNEI. The CDR3 extends over 16 amino acids. The CDR3 sequence is CASSERGTGRDTEAFF. The CDR3 nucleotides read TGTGCCAGCAGTGAAAGAGGGACAGGGAGGGACACTGAAGCTTTCTTT.

The gene calls are TRBV27 and TRBJ1-6; no clear D. CDR1 is MNHEY and CDR2 is SMNVEV in the germline V gene (reference sequence). With 0 bases removed from V and 8 bases from J, the gap between germline ends came to 11 bases. The CDR3 runs 15 residues. CDR3 in amino acids: CASSLSAGNYSPLHF. The CDR3 coding sequence is TGTGCCAGCAGTTTATCGGCAGGCAACTATTCACCCCTCCACTTT.

The chain joins TRBV11-2 to TRBJ1-2; D is undetermined. Between the trimmed V and J ends, which lost 4 bases and 4 bases, there was a span of 10 bases. The CDR3 is made up of 13 amino acids. Germline CDR1 SGHAT, CDR2 FQNNGV. This chain's CDR3 is CASSSGGGYGYTF. In nucleotides, the CDR3 is TGTGCCAGCAGCTCAGGAGGCGGCTATGGCTACACCTTC.